The clone carrying this T cell receptor (beta chain) was observed many times. The antigen is not known. Being off target in a library aimed at alpha chains, this beta chain has a size of little meaning. The time point here: sample taken at primary tumor resection. The donors were approximately 65 patients with non-small cell lung cancer that was early-stage and untreated. The data are from a study of spatial heterogeneity in lung cancer. Overall study findings and caveats: Higher tumor mutation counts went along with higher counts of expanded intratumoral alpha and beta TCRs.

Each CDR3 protein gets one entry after TCRdb re-called the 5' RACE reads with MiXCR. Of 7,000 to 8,000 distinct CDR3 sequences listed, approximately 8.9% are singletons. Germline V CDR1 and CDR2: MNHEY, SVGEGT. This CDR3 has 17 amino acids. J gave up 4 bases and V 5 bases, and 11 bases lay outside the gene matches. The chain uses TRBV6-2 or TRBV6-3 and TRBJ2-5; 12 nucleotides align to TRBD2. This TCR derives from a male donor with early-stage non-small cell lung cancer. Sequenced here: lung tumor tissue, sampled at surgery. The CDR3 DNA reads as TGTGCCAGCAGTCCTCGGACTAGCGGGATAAGGGGAGAGACCCAGTACTTC. It codes for CASSPRTSGIRGETQYF.